This record covers a single T cell receptor (beta chain). This table comes from immunoSEQ multiplex PCR, and its TCRdb copy is limited to in-frame clones, with some not included. The sample holds 65,000 to 80,000 clones, approximately 95% seen once. The data stem from a study of technical replicates of blood from a handful of donors. The sequenced sample was T cells isolated from PBMCs. The clonotype originates from a human donor in good health.

CDR3 residues: CASSTTHELAGRLEQYF. DNA for the CDR3: TGTGCCAGCAGCACGACCCACGAACTAGCGGGACGTTTAGAGCAGTACTTC. The rearrangement joins TRBV7-2 to TRBJ2-7; TRBD2 aligns across 10 bases. Germline V gene data show CDR1 as SGHTA and CDR2 as FQGNSA. Germline trimming cut 5 bases from V and 7 bases from J; bases unmatched to any gene: 17. The CDR3 spans 17 residues.